This T cell receptor beta chain was profiled in a study of blood T cell repertoires in COVID-19 (dated by TCRdb to the early 2020s). Background on the whole study: Collaborator samples came from the United States, Italy and Spain and covered acute and convalescent phases of COVID-19. The repertoires were made available in a free public database intended to serve as a resource for research on the immune response to SARS-CoV-2. Where available, HLA class I and class II types were obtained from metadata supplied by the sample provider rather than from assay-based typing. A de-identified subject ID, COVID-19 status, age in years and sex were almost always included in the sample metadata. The dataset comprised deeply sampled blood TCRbeta repertoires from subjects exposed to, actively infected with, or recovered from COVID-19. The prospective study material was composed of cDNA or gDNA derived from T cells, B-cell-depleted T cells, or PBMCs. The samples were drawn from two sources: the first 160 participants of the ongoing ImmuneRACE study, and 1,200 or so subjects contributed by 6 global collaborators.

TCRbeta CDR3 regions were amplified from genomic DNA by means of the immunoSEQ Assay, a bias-controlled multiplex PCR. The study's own analysis went as follows. Within the assay, amplification of reference gene primers was used to estimate how many nucleated cells each sample contained. To quantify the absolute abundance of each unique TCRbeta CDR3 rearrangement, sequence reads were collapsed and filtered. For each sample, productive Simpson clonality was calculated as the square root of Simpson's diversity index across productive rearrangements. The clones in this table, taken by TCRdb from immuneACCESS, are in-frame only. Not every clone is retained; where verified, under half of the shortfall comes from an unresolved V gene, and the cause of the rest is unknown. V, J and clone size are taken as reported in that table, and D and trimming were inferred from the DNA itself. This sample lists fewer than 150,000 clones; around 85% were detected once. The biggest ten clones account for less than 3% of the sample.

Here is what the overall study found, with its caveats: How much clinical and demographic metadata was included differed by source and by participant, and the metadata was provided uncurated.

Collaborating institutions collected whole blood in K2EDTA tubes following their own protocols. Collaborator samples were shipped for TCRbeta analysis as frozen whole blood, isolated PBMCs, or DNA extracted from either sample type. Points on this clone: This receptor's antigen is unknown. Base qualities were left out, and no much larger clone turns up one base away.

The origin of this receptor is a man aged 45-65 years with acute or convalescent COVID-19. Material: peripheral blood.

The CDR3: CASVTDGNTIYF. In nucleotides, the sequence is TGTGCCAGCGTGACAGACGGAAACACCATATATTTT. The chain is encoded by TRBV6-5 joined to TRBJ1-3, with a weak D call of TRBD1 (5 bases match). Looking up the germline V gene yields CDR1 MNHEY and CDR2 SVGAGI. The cysteine opens and the phenylalanine closes a CDR3 of 12 amino acids. Only the CDR3 DNA is retained, 36 bases long and in frame from the first base. V lost 8 bases and J lost 4 bases; the stretch between them is 9 bases long.